Listed below are T cell receptor beta chains from one sample, sequenced in a study of cytomegalovirus exposure and HLA in healthy donors. Here immunoSEQ multiplex PCR was the method, and the copy in TCRdb shows in-frame clones only, minus some. The sample has about 49,000 clones; roughly nine tenths are singletons. The source material was PBMCs. These receptors were taken from a man between 18 and 35 years old in good health and CMV-seronegative. The CDR3 runs from the conserved cysteine through the conserved F or W. Not every row has a clone size; where given, it reads once, few, many or a size class.

. | TRBJ1-4 | TRBV5-4 | CASSLQGGIGEKLFF
. | TRBJ2-1 | TRBV6-1 | CASSDLRRSSYNEQFF
. | TRBJ2-7 | TRBV15 | CATAGGQNYEQYF
. | TRBJ1-4 | TRBV28 | CASSGSGTGGRLGEKLFF
. | TRBJ1-2 | TRBV28 | CASSRDRHENYGYTF
. | TRBJ1-4 | TRBV28 | CASTGAREKLFF
. | TRBJ2-7 | TRBV29-1 | CSVNRGRVYEQYF
. | TRBJ2-1 | TRBV19 | CASSPGTGSSYNEQFF
. | TRBJ2-7 | TRBV21-1 | CASSKVSASGGDYEQYF
. | TRBJ2-1 | TRBV9 | CASSVELADAYNEQFF
. | TRBJ2-2 | TRBV27 | CASSFFLGGGTGELFF
. | TRBJ2-7 | TRBV5-1 | CASRQAGGPYEQYF
once | TRBJ1-3 | TRBV19 | CASKGAGRSGNTIYF
. | TRBJ2-5 | TRBV7-2 | CASSLAGGGQETQYF
. | TRBJ2-7 | TRBV28 | CASSPSDRYYEQYF
. | TRBJ2-3 | TRBV10-2 | CASRASGSRDTQYF
once | TRBJ2-7 | TRBV10-3 | CAIRDLASYEQYF
. | TRBJ2-1 | TRBV7-8 | CASSKNPGQEQFF
. | TRBJ2-3 | TRBV11-2 | CASTSSGTTDTQYF
. | TRBJ1-1 | TRBV27 | CASSRQGYYTEAFF
. | TRBJ2-5 | TRBV28 | CASSSGTSGSWTYQETQYF
. | TRBJ2-3 | TRBV9 | CASSAGTATDTQYF
. | TRBJ1-2 | TRBV28 | CASSTRRGNGSYTF
. | TRBJ2-1 | TRBV20-1 | CSASNYNEQFF
. | TRBJ2-1 | TRBV5-1 | CASSPASTGNEQFF
few | TRBJ2-7 | TRBV5-1 | CASSLAGTRFEQYF
. | TRBJ2-2 | TRBV18 | CASSPTARDTGELFF
. | TRBJ2-5 | TRBV11-3 | CASSLGGASQETQYF
. | TRBJ2-3 | TRBV30 | CAWDLGGRATDTQYF
. | TRBJ1-2 | TRBV5-5 | CASSTVEGLTHGYTF
once | TRBJ2-1 | TRBV29-1 | CSVLTGRYNEQFF
. | TRBJ1-2 | TRBV27 | CASSAGTGGGYTF
few | TRBJ2-3 | TRBV27 | CASSTTGTRGSDTQYF
. | TRBJ1-5 | TRBV6-1 | CASSETGAGQPQHF
. | TRBJ2-7 | TRBV2 | CASSKGREGLEQYF
. | TRBJ2-5 | TRBV11-3 | CASSPGTSSRQETQYF